This T cell receptor beta chain came from a study of blood T cell repertoires in COVID-19 (dated by TCRdb to about 2020). Turning to the overall study: The collaborator samples originated in the United States, Italy and Spain and spanned the acute and convalescent phases of COVID-19. Deeply sampled blood TCRbeta repertoires from subjects exposed to, actively infected with, or recovered from COVID-19 were included in the dataset. A de-identified subject ID, COVID-19 status, age in years and sex were almost always included in the sample metadata. Where HLA class I and class II types were available, the types were taken from metadata supplied by the sample provider, not from assay-based typing. Samples were obtained from the ongoing ImmuneRACE study (first 160 participants) and from over a thousand subjects provided by 6 global collaborators. A freely available public database, intended as a resource for researchers studying the immune response to SARS-CoV-2, is where the repertoires were released. The prospective study material was composed of cDNA or gDNA derived from T cells, B-cell-depleted T cells, or PBMCs.

The immunoSEQ Assay, a bias-controlled multiplex PCR, was used to amplify TCRbeta CDR3 regions from genomic DNA. The study's own analysis went as follows. Within the assay, amplification of reference gene primers was used to estimate how many nucleated cells each sample contained. To quantify the absolute abundance of each unique TCRbeta CDR3 rearrangement, sequence reads were collapsed and filtered. For each sample, productive Simpson clonality was calculated as the square root of Simpson's diversity index across productive rearrangements. TCRdb took over this immuneACCESS table, retaining in-frame rearrangements with V and J assigned. Such tables are incomplete; in checked studies, under half of the missing clones stem from an unresolved V gene, and the remainder is unexplained. The V and J calls and clone size were taken over from that table, and D and trimming were inferred from the DNA. For this sample the table gives about 270,000 clones, of which around 89% were detected only once. Roughly 4% of the sample is in the top ten clones.

Participants in the prospective study were enrolled through a virtual design, were aged about 18 to 89 years, and lived in fewer than 30 United States geographic areas. Cohort assignment in the prospective study relied on participant-reported clinical history from a screening survey and a study questionnaire. Mobile phlebotomists in the prospective study collected whole blood, serum and a nasopharyngeal or oropharyngeal swab from every participant. Participants in the prospective study had the option to provide additional blood draws and questionnaires over a roughly 2-month period. Blood samples from the prospective study were shipped frozen or at room temperature prior to DNA extraction. About this clone itself: The clone's antigen remains unknown. Base qualities are missing; no much larger clone stands one base away.

Findings and caveats that apply to the study as a whole: The amount of clinical and demographic metadata varied by source and participant and was provided uncurated.

CDR1 and CDR2 are drawn from the germline V gene: MDHEN, SYDVKM. Reading from cysteine to phenylalanine, the CDR3 counts 15 amino acids. CDR3 DNA is the only sequence kept; it has 45 bases, read in frame from the first base. Trimming takes 2 bases off V and 3 bases off J; junction bases not matched to a gene: 3. This TCR derives from a woman aged 30 to 39 with acute COVID-19. Sequenced input: PBMCs or T cells enriched from blood (not recorded which). This chain is built from TRBV28 and TRBJ2-1, with 8 central nucleotides matching TRBD2. The DNA sequence is given as TGTGCCAGCAGTTTACGTAGCGGGATCTACAATGAGCAGTTCTTC. It codes for CASSLRSGIYNEQFF.